This is a list of T cell receptor beta chains from one sample in a study of blood T cell repertoires in COVID-19. The assay was immunoSEQ multiplex PCR, and TCRdb's table has in-frame clones only and misses some. The table has under 400,000 clones, 90% seen once. Sequencing was performed on peripheral blood. These receptors were taken from a man aged 18 to 30 with active or convalescent COVID-19. CDR3s include the opening cysteine and the closing phenylalanine or tryptophan. The D gene is left open where the match is weak. Expanded clones get a size class; other rows say once, few or many, or leave the size out.

v_gene: TRBV3-1/TRBV3-2; j_gene: TRBJ2-3; abundance: NA; d_gene: NA; CDR3aa: CASSQGGSLADTQYF; CDR3nt: TGTGCCAGCAGCCAAGGTGGGAGCCTCGCAGATACGCAGTATTTT
v_gene: TRBV18; j_gene: TRBJ1-2; abundance: NA; d_gene: NA; CDR3aa: CASSPTGDGYTF; CDR3nt: TGTGCCAGCTCACCAACGGGAGATGGCTACACCTTC
v_gene: TRBV6-5; j_gene: TRBJ1-1; abundance: NA; d_gene: NA; CDR3aa: CASYWGVAFF; CDR3nt: TGTGCCAGCTACTGGGGGGTAGCTTTCTTT
v_gene: TRBV6-5; j_gene: TRBJ2-1; abundance: few; d_gene: NA; CDR3aa: CASSRSQGSYNEQFF; CDR3nt: TGTGCCAGCAGTCGGTCTCAGGGGTCCTACAATGAGCAGTTCTTC
v_gene: TRBV9; j_gene: TRBJ1-2; abundance: NA; d_gene: TRBD1; CDR3aa: CASSDRGSDYGYTF; CDR3nt: TGTGCCAGCAGCGACAGGGGATCGGACTATGGCTACACCTTC
v_gene: TRBV7-2; j_gene: TRBJ2-7; abundance: NA; d_gene: TRBD1; CDR3aa: CASSSTGQGGEQYF; CDR3nt: TGTGCCAGCAGCTCAACCGGACAGGGGGGCGAGCAGTACTTC
v_gene: TRBV10-3; j_gene: TRBJ2-7; abundance: NA; d_gene: NA; CDR3aa: CAISASQGKIDF; CDR3nt: TGTGCCATCAGTGCCTCGCAGGGGAAAATCGACTTC
v_gene: TRBV7-6; j_gene: TRBJ2-2; abundance: NA; d_gene: TRBD1; CDR3aa: CASSFNRDRVYTGELFF; CDR3nt: TGTGCCAGCAGTTTCAACCGGGACAGGGTGTACACCGGGGAGCTGTTTTTT
v_gene: TRBV18; j_gene: TRBJ2-5; abundance: NA; d_gene: TRBD1; CDR3aa: CASSRDRGETQYF; CDR3nt: TGTGCCAGCTCGAGGGACAGGGGAGAGACCCAGTACTTC
v_gene: TRBV9; j_gene: TRBJ1-6; abundance: NA; d_gene: TRBD1; CDR3aa: CASSVGQGVLHF; CDR3nt: TGTGCCAGCAGCGTAGGACAGGGGGTCCTCCACTTT
v_gene: TRBV9; j_gene: TRBJ1-2; abundance: once; d_gene: TRBD1; CDR3aa: CASRPGQGSYGYTF; CDR3nt: TGTGCCAGCAGACCGGGACAGGGAAGCTATGGCTACACCTTC
v_gene: TRBV7-8; j_gene: TRBJ2-1; abundance: NA; d_gene: TRBD2; CDR3aa: CASRSTSATRDEQFF; CDR3nt: TGTGCCAGCAGGTCAACTAGCGCAACAAGGGATGAGCAGTTCTTC
v_gene: TRBV6-2/TRBV6-3; j_gene: TRBJ1-1; abundance: NA; d_gene: TRBD1; CDR3aa: CASSSQGAMNTEAFF; CDR3nt: TGTGCCAGCAGTTCACAGGGGGCCATGAACACTGAAGCTTTCTTT
v_gene: TRBV11-3; j_gene: TRBJ1-3; abundance: few; d_gene: TRBD1; CDR3aa: CASSSGTGGNTIYF; CDR3nt: TGTGCCAGCAGCTCCGGGACAGGGGGAAACACCATATATTTT
v_gene: TRBV7-2; j_gene: TRBJ2-1; abundance: NA; d_gene: TRBD2; CDR3aa: CASSFLAGVDEQFF; CDR3nt: TGTGCCAGCAGCTTTTTAGCGGGGGTTGATGAGCAGTTCTTC
v_gene: TRBV4-3; j_gene: TRBJ1-6; abundance: once; d_gene: NA; CDR3aa: CASSQEPGSRGSYSSPLHF; CDR3nt: TGCGCCAGCAGCCAAGAGCCAGGGTCGCGTGGGTCTTATAGTTCACCCCTCCACTTT
v_gene: TRBV19; j_gene: TRBJ1-1; abundance: few; d_gene: NA; CDR3aa: CASSIRGAGAEAFF; CDR3nt: TGTGCCAGTAGTATTAGGGGTGCAGGAGCTGAAGCTTTCTTT
v_gene: TRBV3-1/TRBV3-2; j_gene: TRBJ1-2; abundance: NA; d_gene: NA; CDR3aa: CASSPPASPYGYTF; CDR3nt: TGTGCCAGCAGCCCCCCCGCCAGTCCCTATGGCTACACCTTC
v_gene: TRBV20-1; j_gene: TRBJ1-1; abundance: few; d_gene: NA; CDR3aa: CSARDTRVAFF; CDR3nt: TGCAGTGCTAGAGATACCAGGGTAGCTTTCTTT
v_gene: TRBV15; j_gene: TRBJ2-3; abundance: NA; d_gene: TRBD2; CDR3aa: CATSRDSSEGRAGTDTQYF; CDR3nt: TGTGCCACCAGCAGAGATTCCTCAGAAGGGAGGGCCGGCACAGATACGCAGTATTTT
v_gene: TRBV6-5; j_gene: TRBJ1-1; abundance: NA; d_gene: NA; CDR3aa: CASSQNWNTEAFF; CDR3nt: TGTGCCAGCAGTCAAAACTGGAACACTGAAGCTTTCTTT
v_gene: TRBV28; j_gene: TRBJ2-7; abundance: NA; d_gene: NA; CDR3aa: CASSPGDRTYEQYF; CDR3nt: TGTGCCAGCAGTCCGGGGGACAGAACCTACGAGCAGTACTTC
v_gene: TRBV7-6; j_gene: TRBJ1-6; abundance: NA; d_gene: TRBD1; CDR3aa: CASSPRTGGGQSPLHF; CDR3nt: TGTGCCAGCAGCCCCAGGACAGGGGGAGGACAATCACCCCTCCACTTT
v_gene: TRBV14; j_gene: TRBJ2-2; abundance: NA; d_gene: TRBD2; CDR3aa: CASSQDPGGGNTGELFF; CDR3nt: TGTGCCAGCAGCCAAGATCCGGGAGGAGGGAACACCGGGGAGCTGTTTTTT
v_gene: TRBV11-3; j_gene: TRBJ2-7; abundance: NA; d_gene: NA; CDR3aa: CASSSGTYEQYF; CDR3nt: TGTGCCAGCAGCTCCGGGACATACGAGCAGTACTTC